What follows are 14 T cell receptor beta chains derived from one specimen sequenced in a study of T cells after yellow fever vaccination. MiXCR, run by TCRdb on the 5' RACE reads, gives a single entry per CDR3 protein. Among approximately 250,000 distinct CDR3 sequences listed, roughly 5.6% were seen once. The sample in question was CD4+ T cells sorted from PBMCs, obtained on the day of the yellow fever booster vaccination. The receptors here all came from a man younger than 35 who received the YFV17D yellow fever vaccine.

In this sample, this clonotype turned up many times. This chain uses TRBV10-3 with TRBJ2-6; D remains unclear. V lost 8 bases and J lost 3, with 8 bases in between. Looked up from germline, CDR1 is ENHRY and CDR2 is SYGVKD. The CDR3 is 13 amino acids. The CDR3 nucleotides are TGTGCCATCGAGCAGGTTGGGGCCAACGTCCTGACTTTC. This translates into CAIEQVGANVLTF.

Ten or more counts support this clonotype. The chain employs TRBV20-1 and TRBJ1-1; D is possibly TRBD1 (5 bases). CDR3 length: 13 amino acids. From germline, CDR1 is DFQATT and CDR2 SNEGSKA (reference sequence). Between the trimmed V and J ends, which lost 1 base and 7 bases, there was a span of 13 bases. The chain's CDR3 is CSARAPAGLEAFF. The CDR3 DNA follows: TGCAGTGCTAGAGCTCCAGCGGGACTTGAAGCTTTCTTT.

V is TRBV5-1 and J is TRBJ2-3; 8 nucleotides align to TRBD2. J gave up 4 bases and V 1 base, and 11 bases lay outside the gene matches. CDR3 length: 17 residues. Germline CDR1 and CDR2: SGHRS and YFSETQ. In nucleotides, the CDR3 is TGCGCCAGCAGCTTGTGGTCCCGGGGGGGTTCGTCAGATACGCAGTATTTT. Protein: CASSLWSRGGSSDTQYF.

A few counts support this clonotype. The chain employs TRBV6-2 or TRBV6-3 and TRBJ1-2; 8 nucleotides agree with TRBD1. The V segment lost 6 bases and the J segment 4 bases; nucleotides outside the gene matches: 19. From germline, CDR1 is MNHEY and CDR2 SVGEGT. This CDR3 contains 18 residues. CDR3 protein: CASSSRAGGKASPYGYTF. As DNA, the CDR3 is TGTGCCAGCAGCAGCAGAGCAGGGGGCAAAGCTAGCCCCTATGGCTACACCTTC.

This clonotype was detected only a few times. The chain has TRBV27 and TRBJ1-5; D is uncertain. Germline CDR1 MNHEY, CDR2 SMNVEV (reference sequence). The CDR3 is 14 residues long. Trimming stripped 4 bases from V and 4 bases from J, with 11 bases between. The CDR3 loop is CASSSQRRNQPQHF. CDR3 in DNA: TGTGCCAGCAGTTCCCAAAGGCGAAATCAGCCCCAGCATTTT.

This clonotype was counted between two and nine times. The J gene is TRBJ1-2, the V gene TRBV20-1; perhaps TRBD1 as D (6 bases). V shed 0 bases and J shed 4 bases, with 18 bases lying between them. This CDR3 contains 16 residues. Germline V gene lookup returns CDR1 DFQATT and CDR2 SNEGSKA (reference sequence). CDR3 amino acids: CSARDGSTGGSYGYTF. The CDR3 nucleotides read TGCAGTGCTAGAGATGGTTCGACAGGAGGCTCCTATGGCTACACCTTC.

This clonotype was recorded at least ten times. The chain joins TRBV29-1 to TRBJ2-7; no firm D call. Germline V gene data show CDR1 as SQVTM and CDR2 as ANQGSEA. This CDR3 comprises 12 residues. V was cut by 6 bases and J by 1 base, with 10 bases left in between. CDR3 in amino acids: CSVTTVSYEQYF. Written as DNA, the CDR3 is TGCAGCGTCACCACCGTATCCTACGAGCAGTACTTC.

J is TRBJ2-5 and V is TRBV2, with D hard to call. The CDR3 sequence is 17 residues long. From germline, CDR1 is SNHLY and CDR2 FYNNEI. With 6 bases removed from V and 5 bases from J, the gap between germline ends came to 25 bases. The CDR3 here is CASSATSSNTGLETQYF. In DNA form, the CDR3 reads TGTGCCAGCAGCGCCACATCGTCCAACACCGGCCTCGAGACCCAGTACTTC.

This clonotype was picked up many times. The rearrangement joins TRBV11-2 to TRBJ2-1; no firm D call. Trimming shortened V by 3 bases and J by 1 base, and 4 bases separated the two germline ends. The CDR3 has 13 residues. Germline-derived CDR1 and CDR2 are SGHAT and FQNNGV. The CDR3, as DNA: TGTGCCAGCAGCTTCGGTTCCTACAATGAGCAGTTCTTC. The encoded protein is CASSFGSYNEQFF.

The table lists this clonotype with a few counts. The chain recombines TRBV15 with TRBJ1-4; possible D gene TRBD1, 6 bases. V lost 5 bases and J lost 5, with 21 bases in between. The length of the CDR3 is 17 residues. Germline V gives CDR1 LNHNV, CDR2 YYDKDF (reference sequence). In DNA form, the CDR3 reads TGTGCCACCAGCCGCACCCCGCCCGGACAGATCAATGAAAAACTGTTTTTT. Translation: CATSRTPPGQINEKLFF.

This clonotype came up many times. The junction does not match germline at one end; this may be a read error. The chain uses TRBV5-1 and TRBJ2-3; D remains unclear. Germline-derived CDR1 and CDR2 are SGHRS and YFSETQ. The CDR3 has 13 residues. The CDR3 bases are TGTGCCAGCAGCTTGACTAGCACAGATACGCAGTATTTT. Translating gives CASSLTSTDTQYF. Full variable domain (rest looked up from reference TRBV5-1 and TRBJ2-3): KAGVTQTPRYLIKTRGQQVTLSCSPISGHRSVSWYQQTPGQGLQFLFEYFSETQRNKGNFPGRFSGRQFSNSRSEMNVSTLELGDSALYLCASSLTSTDTQYFGPGTRLTVL.

Note on this clonotype: This may stem from a read error, because a much larger clone lies one nucleotide away. The J gene is TRBJ1-1, the V gene TRBV12-3 or TRBV12-4; D may be TRBD1 (5 bases). The CDR3 contains 15 residues. DNA of the CDR3: TGTGCCAGCAGTTTCTGGGCAGGGAGAGGGACTGAAGGTTTCTTT. Translated: CASSFWAGRGTEGFF.

The rearrangement links TRBV29-1 to TRBJ1-1; D remains ambiguous. CDR1 SQVTM and CDR2 ANQGSEA come from the germline V gene. The CDR3 runs 15 residues. V dropped 4 bases and J dropped 0 bases, with 15 bases sitting between them. In DNA form, the CDR3 reads TGCAGCGTTGGGGCAGGCTGGGCTATGAACACTGAAGCTTTCTTT. This codes for CSVGAGWAMNTEAFF.

This clonotype occurred many times. The CDR3 sequence: CASSHAREYEQYV. In DNA form, the CDR3 reads TGCGCCAGCAGTCACGCCAGGGAGTACGAGCAGTACGTC. J is TRBJ2-7 and V is TRBV23-1; D may correspond to TRBD1 or TRBD2 (5 bases each). TRBV23-1 is an ORF; its function is uncertain. Between the trimmed V and J ends, which lost 3 bases and 4 bases, there was a span of 10 bases. CDR3 length: 13 amino acids.